A single sample gave rise to the 26 T cell receptor beta chains below, sequenced in a study of graft-versus-host responses after intestinal transplantation. The method was immunoSEQ multiplex PCR; TCRdb's version includes in-frame clones alone and lacks a portion of them. The sample lists under 90,000 clones, 75% to 95% occurring once. These receptors' targets are unknown. Here the sequenced sample was unstimulated CD4+ T cells sorted from spleen or lymph node cells, taken before transplant. These receptor sequences come from a human donor who was the organ donor for an intestinal transplant.

The chain uses TRBV30 and TRBJ2-7; TRBD2 is a possible D gene (5 bases). This CDR3 is built from 13 residues. The V gene lost 5 bases and the J gene lost 1 base, with 12 bases spanning the gap. Per the germline V gene, CDR1 is GTSNPN and CDR2 is SVGIG (reference sequence). CDR3 DNA: TGTGCCTGGGAGAAAGAGGGTTCCTACGAGCAGTACTTC. This translates into CAWEKEGSYEQYF.

The chain couples TRBV29-1 to TRBJ2-5; TRBD1 aligns across 8 bases. The CDR3 has 13 residues. Germline CDR1 is SQVTM and CDR2 is ANQGSEA. Losses at the gene ends were 7 bases for V and 5 bases for J; bases not matched to a gene: 9. The CDR3: CSATYPGGETQYF. CDR3 coding DNA: TGCAGCGCCACATACCCAGGGGGCGAGACCCAGTACTTC.

J is TRBJ1-3 and V is TRBV30, with D hard to call. Germline V gene sequence: CDR1 GTSNPN, CDR2 SVGIG (reference sequence). The CDR3 is 15 residues long. Trimming took off 5 bases at V and 0 bases at J, with 14 bases between the two ends. In DNA form, the CDR3 reads TGTGCCTGGGCGCCGACCGACTTCTCTGGAAACACCATATATTTT. This sequence encodes CAWAPTDFSGNTIYF.

The chain uses TRBV5-6 and TRBJ2-3; TRBD1 agrees at 7 bases. V gave up 4 bases and J gave up 2 bases; unmatched junction bases: 7. The CDR3 is made up of 15 amino acids. Germline V gene data show CDR1 as SGHDT and CDR2 as YYEEEE. The CDR3 spells CASSPQGLYTDTQYF. CDR3 sequence (DNA): TGTGCCAGCAGCCCACAGGGGCTCTACACAGATACGCAGTATTTT.

The chain has TRBV28 and TRBJ1-2, with D uncertain. This CDR3 contains 14 residues. Deletions cut 6 bases from V and 3 bases from J, with 14 bases between. Per germline, CDR1 MDHEN and CDR2 SYDVKM. CDR3 DNA: TGTGCCAGCAGCCGGCGGTCCGGGTACTATGGCTACACCTTC. Its protein is CASSRRSGYYGYTF.

The chain links TRBV7-9 to TRBJ2-7, with D possibly matching TRBD2 (5 bases). This CDR3 is built from 15 residues. Germline CDR1 reads SEHNR; CDR2 reads FQNEAQ (reference sequence). The germline V and J ends were trimmed by 7 bases and 4 bases, with 20 bases remaining between them. This CDR3 reads CASNLHNSGKYEQYF. The CDR3 nucleotides are TGTGCCAGCAACCTACACAATTCGGGGAAATACGAGCAGTACTTC.

This rearrangement joins TRBV11-3 to TRBJ2-7, with D tentatively TRBD2 (7 bases). The CDR3 is 13 residues long. From germline, CDR1 is SGHNT and CDR2 YENEEA. V lost 1 base and J 6 bases, leaving 10 bases between the germline ends. The CDR3 here is CASSLGGGSEQYF. As DNA, the CDR3 is TGTGCCAGCAGCTTAGGCGGGGGCAGCGAGCAGTACTTC.

This clone was seen a single time. J is TRBJ2-1 and V is TRBV7-9; TRBD1 matches at 7 bases. Trimming cost V 2 bases and J 4 bases; bases outside gene matches: 5. The CDR3 runs to 15 residues. Germline V gene data show CDR1 as SEHNR and CDR2 as FQNEAQ (reference sequence). The CDR3 is CASSLTDRFYNEQFF. The CDR3, as DNA: TGTGCCAGCAGCTTAACGGACAGGTTTTACAATGAGCAGTTCTTC. The whole variable domain, remainder taken from reference TRBV7-9 and TRBJ2-1, is DTGVSQNPRHKITKRGQNVTFRCDPISEHNRLYWYRQTLGQGPEFLTYFQNEAQLEKSRLLSDRFSAERPKGSFSTLEIQRTEQGDSAMYLCASSLTDRFYNEQFFGPGTRLTVL.

The V call is TRBV5-4, the J call TRBJ2-7; D perhaps matches TRBD2 (6 bases). Germline V gene data show CDR1 as SGHNT and CDR2 as YYREEE (reference sequence). Trimming stripped 4 bases from V and 5 bases from J, with 16 bases between. This CDR3 has 14 residues. The CDR3 coding sequence is TGTGCCAGCAGCCCACATACTAGCATAGACGAGCAGTACTTC. It translates to CASSPHTSIDEQYF.

This clone was seen a few times. The V gene is TRBV10-3, the J gene TRBJ2-5; 9 bases agree with TRBD2. The J segment lost 4 bases and the V segment lost 6 bases, leaving 18 bases of the junction unmatched. The length of the CDR3 is 18 residues. The germline V gene has CDR1 ENHRY and CDR2 SYGVKD. As DNA, the CDR3 is TGTGCCATCAGCGATCCTGGGGTAGCGGGGGCAGAGGGAGAGACCCAGTACTTC. This codes for CAISDPGVAGAEGETQYF.

This rearrangement joins TRBV5-6 to TRBJ2-3, with 9 bases fitting TRBD1. The V and J ends lost 3 bases and 9 bases, in that order; junction bases with no gene match: 11. The V gene's germline CDR1 is SGHDT and CDR2 YYEEEE. This CDR3 is built from 15 residues. The chain's CDR3 is CASSSGQGFWGTQYF. The CDR3 DNA reads as TGTGCCAGCAGCTCGGGACAGGGATTTTGGGGAACGCAGTATTTT.

The rearrangement links TRBV27 to TRBJ2-1, with TRBD2 identical over 13 bases. The ends lost 6 bases at V and 4 bases at J; junction bases unmatched: 3. The germline gives CDR1 MNHEY, CDR2 SMNVEV (reference sequence). CDR3 length: 15 residues. CDR3 DNA: TGTGCCAGCAGGGGACTAGCGGGGTTGTACAATGAGCAGTTCTTC. Its protein product is CASRGLAGLYNEQFF.

J is TRBJ2-2 and V is TRBV11-2; weak D call: TRBD1 (6 bases). CDR3 length: 17 amino acids. CDR1 and CDR2 from the germline V gene are SGHAT and FQNNGV. V was shortened by 4 bases and J by 1 base, with 16 bases between the two germline ends. The CDR3 reads CASSSLSGTLNTGELFF. As DNA, the CDR3 is TGTGCCAGCAGCTCCCTTTCCGGGACATTGAACACCGGGGAGCTGTTTTTT.

This chain links TRBV19 with TRBJ2-3; 8 nucleotides align to TRBD2. The junction had 14 bases not matched to a gene; V was cut back by 4 bases and J by 8 bases. The CDR3 runs 16 residues. Germline CDR1 and CDR2: LNHDA and SQIVND (reference sequence). The CDR3 coding sequence is TGTGCCAGTAGTAGGCCCGGGACTAGGCCGGTATCTACGCAGTATTTT. Translated: CASSRPGTRPVSTQYF.

The V and J genes are TRBV7-9 and TRBJ2-1; 11 bases match TRBD2. Per the germline V gene, CDR1 is SEHNR and CDR2 is FQNEAQ (reference sequence). The CDR3 extends over 16 amino acids. V shed 3 bases and J 3 bases; nucleotides not matched to a gene: 4. For the CDR3, the DNA is TGTGCCAGCAGCTTGTTTAGCGGGAGGGACTACAATGAGCAGTTCTTC. This gives the protein CASSLFSGRDYNEQFF.

The chain has TRBV4-2 and TRBJ1-3, with D tentatively TRBD1 (5 bases). Germline lookup yields CDR1 LGHNA and CDR2 YNFKEQ. The CDR3 length is 13 residues. The germline V and J ends were trimmed by 4 bases and 3 bases, with 7 bases remaining between them. The CDR3 protein is CASSLQGGNTIYF. In DNA, the CDR3 is TGTGCCAGCAGCCTCCAGGGTGGAAACACCATATATTTT.

The genes are TRBV15 and TRBJ1-2; TRBD1 aligns across 7 bases. The CDR3 is 13 amino acids. V lost 5 bases and J lost 4; bases outside the gene matches: 4. Germline V gives CDR1 LNHNV, CDR2 YYDKDF (reference sequence). CDR3 DNA: TGTGCCACCAGCCCGCAGGGGGGCTATGGCTACACCTTC. This encodes CATSPQGGYGYTF.

This chain connects TRBV5-1 to TRBJ2-7, with TRBD1 matching over 9 bases. V was clipped by 3 bases and J by 1 base; unmatched bases: 11. The CDR3 runs to 17 residues. Germline assignment: CDR1 SGHRS and CDR2 YFSETQ. The CDR3 nucleotides read TGCGCCAGCAGCTGGGAGCGGGGACAGGGTAAATCCTACGAGCAGTACTTC. This encodes CASSWERGQGKSYEQYF.

This clone was observed a single time. The chain couples TRBV15 to TRBJ2-7; D may be TRBD1 (5 bases). Trimming cost V 1 base and J 3 bases, with 10 bases left between them. Germline loops: CDR1 LNHNV, CDR2 YYDKDF (reference sequence). The CDR3 is 14 amino acids. CDR3 protein: CATSRADRLYEQYF. CDR3 nucleotide sequence: TGTGCCACCAGCAGAGCCGACAGACTCTACGAGCAGTACTTC.

The sample holds a few counts of this clone. This rearrangement joins TRBV5-1 to TRBJ2-1, with TRBD2 matching 9 bases. From germline, CDR1 is SGHRS and CDR2 YFSETQ. The V segment lost 4 bases and the J segment 4 bases; nucleotides outside the gene matches: 12. The CDR3 sequence is 17 residues long. In DNA, the CDR3 is TGCGCCAGCAGCCGGGTATCTGCTAGCGGGACTTACAATGAGCAGTTCTTC. Amino acid sequence: CASSRVSASGTYNEQFF. Variable domain in full (rest from reference TRBV5-1 and TRBJ2-1): KAGVTQTPRYLIKTRGQQVTLSCSPISGHRSVSWYQQTPGQGLQFLFEYFSETQRNKGNFPGRFSGRQFSNSRSEMNVSTLELGDSALYLCASSRVSASGTYNEQFFGPGTRLTVL.

The chain is built from TRBV2 and TRBJ2-7, with 7 nucleotides matching TRBD2. Trimming removed 8 bases from V and 0 bases from J; junction bases left unmatched: 10. The CDR3 has 15 amino acids. Per germline, CDR1 SNHLY and CDR2 FYNNEI. CDR3 in amino acids: CASGREGLSSYEQYF. The DNA of the CDR3 is TGTGCCAGCGGAAGGGAGGGATTAAGCTCCTACGAGCAGTACTTC.

This chain connects TRBV9 to TRBJ2-2, with 11 bases aligning to TRBD2. The CDR3 totals 17 residues. Germline CDR1 is SGDLS and CDR2 is YYNGEE. The trim removed 0 bases at V and 7 bases at J, leaving 8 bases unmatched. The DNA of the CDR3 is TGTGCCAGCAGCGTAGACTCGGGACTAGCGGAGAGCGGGGAGCTGTTTTTT. This codes for CASSVDSGLAESGELFF.

The chain recombines TRBV25-1 with TRBJ2-7; tentative D call: TRBD2 (5 bases). The CDR3 runs 13 residues. Trimming stripped 3 bases from V and 2 bases from J, with 8 bases between. Germline V gene sequence: CDR1 MGHDK, CDR2 SYGVNS. CDR3 in amino acids: CASSERVTYEQYF. In nucleotides, the CDR3 is TGTGCCAGCAGTGAGAGGGTTACCTACGAGCAGTACTTC.

The chain has TRBV5-1 and TRBJ2-1; D ambiguous. CDR3 length: 15 residues. V was shortened by 5 bases and J by 2 bases, with 14 bases between the two germline ends. Germline assignment: CDR1 SGHRS and CDR2 YFSETQ. CDR3 protein: CASRVVNNPYNEQFF. The DNA for the CDR3 is TGCGCCAGCAGGGTTGTCAACAACCCCTACAATGAGCAGTTCTTC.

The V and J genes are TRBV5-4 and TRBJ1-1, with D maybe TRBD1 (5 bases). CDR3 size: 13 residues. Germline loops: CDR1 SGHNT, CDR2 YYREEE (reference sequence). The V and J ends lost 0 bases and 4 bases respectively, with 7 bases between them. CDR3 sequence (DNA): TGTGCCAGCAGCTTGGCAGGGATCACTGAAGCTTTCTTT. Its protein is CASSLAGITEAFF.

The chain has TRBV19 and TRBJ1-6, with D unresolved. Per germline, CDR1 LNHDA and CDR2 SQIVND (reference sequence). The CDR3 sequence is 16 residues long. With 6 bases removed from V and 6 bases from J, the gap between germline ends came to 18 bases. CDR3 sequence: CASRMRASTSNSPLHF. CDR3 DNA: TGTGCCAGTAGAATGAGGGCCTCAACGTCTAATTCACCCCTCCACTTT. Complete variable domain (other parts from reference TRBV19 and TRBJ1-6): DGGITQSPKYLFRKEGQNVTLSCEQNLNHDAMYWYRQDPGQGLRLIYYSQIVNDFQKGDIAEGYSVSREKKESFPLTVTSAQKNPTAFYLCASRMRASTSNSPLHFGNGTRLTVT.